The TCR beta chain under discussion was sequenced for a study of blood T cell repertoires in COVID-19. Across the study: PBMCs, B-cell-depleted T cells, or T cells were the source of the cDNA or gDNA that made up the material.

As processed by the authors: Amplification from reference gene primers served as the basis for estimated nucleated cell counts. The protocol was immunoSEQ multiplex PCR, while the TCRdb copy is restricted to in-frame clones and leaves out a portion. The V and J calls and clone size are taken from that table; D and trimming were inferred from the DNA. The table shows roughly 170,000 clones, with approximately 85% occurring only once. V was cut by 4 bases and J by 0 bases, with 19 bases left in between. Germline V gene lookup returns CDR1 SGHRS and CDR2 YFSETQ. The CDR3 contains 17 residues. Sequenced: peripheral blood. The chain uses TRBV5-1 and TRBJ1-2; tentative D call: TRBD1 (6 bases). The receptor comes from a man between 60 and 75 years old who had recovered from COVID-19. CDR3 bases: TGCGCCAGCAGCATCGACAGGTCCTTCGGGGCTAACTATGGCTACACCTTC. Its protein product is CASSIDRSFGANYGYTF.